These 30 T cell receptor beta chains originate from one sample sequenced in a study of Graves' ophthalmopathy and Graves' hyperthyroidism. The authors amplified TCR beta CDR3 regions from RNA transcripts. The first round was an RT-PCR with HTBI primers, and the second round was a multiplex PCR. TCRdb redid the calling of the multiplex PCR reads with MiXCR, one entry per CDR3 protein. This table holds about 740,000 distinct CDR3 sequences, around 40% found once. The sample comprised peripheral blood. Receptors originate from an adult man with Graves' ophthalmopathy.

The chain combines TRBV7-9 with TRBJ2-6; no clear D gene. The CDR3 contains 14 residues. The germline CDR1 and CDR2 sequences are SEHNR and FQNEAQ (reference sequence). Deletions cut 8 bases from V and 4 bases from J, with 12 bases between. The CDR3 region is CASSPTTGANVLTF. CDR3 nucleotides: TGTGCCAGCTCACCTACGACGGGGGCCAACGTCCTGACTTTC.

The V gene is TRBV20-1, the J gene TRBJ2-3; a possible D gene is TRBD1 (6 bases). From germline, CDR1 is DFQATT and CDR2 SNEGSKA (reference sequence). Deletions cut 3 bases from V and 6 bases from J, with 16 bases between. This CDR3 contains 14 residues. CDR3 bases: TGCAGTGCTAGGGACAGTAGAACTGTGGATACGCAGTATTTT. Residues: CSARDSRTVDTQYF.

The chain recombines TRBV29-1 with TRBJ2-3; D perhaps matches TRBD2 (6 bases). The CDR3 extends over 13 amino acids. The V gene's germline CDR1 is SQVTM and CDR2 ANQGSEA. Between the trimmed V and J ends, which lost 4 bases and 0 bases, there was a span of 8 bases. This CDR3 reads CSVVAASTDTQYF. The CDR3 region has the DNA TGCAGCGTTGTAGCGGCAAGCACAGATACGCAGTATTTT.

The chain joins TRBV10-3 to TRBJ2-5, with 10 bases fitting TRBD1. Germline CDR1 reads ENHRY; CDR2 reads SYGVKD. This CDR3 has 14 amino acids. The ends lost 6 bases at V and 5 bases at J; junction bases unmatched: 6. In nucleotides, the CDR3 is TGTGCCATCAGCAGGACAGGGGGGGGGGAGACCCAGTACTTC. Amino acids: CAISRTGGGETQYF.

This clonotype has just a few counts. V is TRBV7-3 and J is TRBJ2-7, with no clear D. The CDR3 has 14 residues. CDR1 SGHTA and CDR2 FQGTGA come from the germline V gene. V lost 5 bases, J lost 2 bases, and 13 bases lay in between. In DNA, the CDR3 is TGTGCCAGCAGCCGGAGTGAAGGAGCCTACGAGCAGTACTTC. This encodes CASSRSEGAYEQYF.

This rearrangement joins TRBV20-1 to TRBJ2-7; 7 nucleotides line up with TRBD2. V lost 4 bases to trimming and J lost 0 bases; unmatched junction nucleotides: 3. CDR1 is DFQATT and CDR2 is SNEGSKA in the germline V gene (reference sequence). The CDR3 length is 13 residues. The CDR3 reads CSAKAGYSYEQYF. The DNA of the CDR3 is TGCAGTGCTAAAGCGGGGTACTCCTACGAGCAGTACTTC.

The rearrangement uses TRBV12-3 or TRBV12-4 and TRBJ1-5; D not certain. This CDR3 comprises 14 residues. V lost 7 bases, J lost 5 bases, and 15 bases lay in between. CDR3: CASMRHLSDQPQHF. The CDR3 DNA reads as TGTGCCAGCATGAGGCATCTTTCGGATCAGCCCCAGCATTTT.

This clonotype has only a few counts. The chain carries TRBV7-2 and TRBJ2-7; 9 positions match TRBD1. Germline loops: CDR1 SGHTA, CDR2 FQGNSA. Trimming removed 8 bases from V and 3 bases from J; junction bases left unmatched: 8. The CDR3 loop spans 14 amino acids. The DNA of the CDR3 is TGTGCCAGCGGCCTTGGGACAGGGCTCTACGAGCAGTACTTC. Protein: CASGLGTGLYEQYF.

In regard to this clonotype: The junction shows a germline mismatch at one end, possibly a read error. The chain is built from TRBV9 and TRBJ2-7, with 12 nucleotides matching TRBD2. CDR1 and CDR2 (germline): SGDLS, YYNGEE. The length of the CDR3 is 17 residues. DNA of the CDR3: TGTGCCGGCAGCTCCTGGACTAGCGGGGAAACCTCCTACGAGCAGTACTTC. The encoded protein is CAGSSWTSGETSYEQYF.

This clonotype has ten or more counts. The chain combines TRBV15 with TRBJ1-6, with a tentative D call TRBD1 (5 bases). V lost 0 bases and J 8 bases, leaving 11 bases between the germline ends. CDR1 and CDR2 (germline): LNHNV, YYDKDF (reference sequence). The CDR3 is 15 residues long. The chain's CDR3 is CATSRDPGKDSPLHF. CDR3 in DNA: TGTGCCACCAGCAGAGATCCAGGGAAAGATTCACCCCTCCACTTT. The full variable domain, completed using reference TRBV15 and TRBJ1-6, is DAMVIQNPRYQVTQFGKPVTLSCSQTLNHNVMYWYQQKSSQAPKLLFHYYDKDFNNEADTPDNFQSRRPNTSFCFLDIRSPGLGDTAMYLCATSRDPGKDSPLHFGNGTRLTVT.

The chain joins TRBV12-3 or TRBV12-4 to TRBJ1-2, with D perhaps TRBD1 (6 bases). V shed 6 bases and J shed 8 bases, with 16 bases lying between them. This CDR3 has 13 amino acids. The CDR3 spells CASSRGGQGGYTF. Here the CDR3 DNA reads TGTGCCAGCAGCCGCGGGGGGCAGGGAGGCTACACCTTC.

In its sample, this clonotype was seen once. The gene calls are TRBV19 and TRBJ2-7; D assignment may be TRBD1 or TRBD2 (5 bases each). Per the germline V gene, CDR1 is LNHDA and CDR2 is SQIVND (reference sequence). V shed 1 base and J shed 1 base, with 26 bases lying between them. The CDR3 sequence is 20 residues long. The CDR3 nucleotides are TGTGCCAGTAGTATAGCTGTGGGGAGTCGGGCAGGGCCTCGATCCTACGAGCAGTACTTC. It codes for CASSIAVGSRAGPRSYEQYF.

This clonotype came up a few times. This chain joins TRBV11-2 and TRBJ2-7, with 9 bases matching TRBD1. Germline loops: CDR1 SGHAT, CDR2 FQNNGV. Germline trimming cut 3 bases from V and 6 bases from J; bases unmatched to any gene: 12. CDR3 length: 16 amino acids. CDR3 amino acids: CASSFNRGQGLFEQYF. In nucleotides, the CDR3 is TGTGCCAGCAGCTTCAACCGGGGACAGGGTCTGTTCGAGCAGTACTTC. The variable domain in full, with the rest retrieved from reference TRBV11-2 and TRBJ2-7, is EAGVAQSPRYKIIEKRQSVAFWCNPISGHATLYWYQQILGQGPKLLIQFQNNGVVDDSQLPKDRFSAERLKGVDSTLKIQPAKLEDSAVYLCASSFNRGQGLFEQYFGPGTRLTVT.

The chain joins TRBV7-2 to TRBJ1-1; no reliable D call. Germline CDR1 SGHTA, CDR2 FQGNSA. V dropped 1 base and J dropped 1 base, with 7 bases sitting between them. This CDR3 is built from 14 residues. The DNA for the CDR3 is TGTGCCAGCAGCTTAGTGGCCCCGAACACTGAAGCTTTCTTT. Encoded protein: CASSLVAPNTEAFF.

This clonotype appeared many times. The J gene is TRBJ1-1, the V gene TRBV9; D not certain. The CDR3 extends over 13 amino acids. Trimming left V 2 bases short and J 3 bases short, with 8 bases between. The germline gives CDR1 SGDLS, CDR2 YYNGEE. Here the CDR3 reads CASSVGADTEAFF. The CDR3 DNA reads as TGTGCCAGCAGCGTCGGAGCTGACACTGAAGCTTTCTTT.

V is TRBV19 and J is TRBJ1-1; 7 positions match TRBD1. V was clipped by 4 bases and J by 6 bases; unmatched bases: 8. This CDR3 spans 14 amino acids. Looked up from germline, CDR1 is LNHDA and CDR2 is SQIVND (reference sequence). The CDR3 loop is CASSRYTGASEAFF. The CDR3 nucleotides are TGTGCCAGTAGTAGATATACAGGGGCTTCTGAAGCTTTCTTT.

To note about this clonotype: A read error may be the cause here, since a much bigger clone is one base away. J is TRBJ1-1 and V is TRBV6-5; unclear D gene. Between the trimmed V and J ends, which lost 11 bases and 2 bases, there was a span of 15 bases. The CDR3 length is 13 residues. Germline V gene data show CDR1 as MNHEY and CDR2 as SVGAGI. DNA for the CDR3: TGTGCCCGCACCTTGAACGGAAACACTGAAGCTTTCTTT. Protein sequence: CARTLNGNTEAFF.

This chain connects TRBV10-3 to TRBJ2-5; 9 bases agree with TRBD2. This CDR3 has 13 residues. Looked up from germline, CDR1 is ENHRY and CDR2 is SYGVKD. After removal of 6 bases from V and 2 bases from J, the junction contained 1 base not matched to a gene. As DNA, the CDR3 is TGTGCCATCAGGCTAGCGGGACAAGAGACCCAGTACTTC. Translation: CAIRLAGQETQYF.

This clonotype was detected only a few times. This chain joins TRBV5-1 and TRBJ2-7; 12 nucleotides agree with TRBD2. J was trimmed by 6 bases and V by 1 base; bases with no gene match: 5. Germline loops: CDR1 SGHRS, CDR2 YFSETQ. The CDR3 spans 15 residues. For the CDR3, the DNA is TGCGCCAGCAGCTTGTTGCTAGCGGGGGGGCCCGAGCAGTACTTC. Translating gives CASSLLLAGGPEQYF. The full variable domain, its missing parts supplied by reference TRBV5-1 and TRBJ2-7, is KAGVTQTPRYLIKTRGQQVTLSCSPISGHRSVSWYQQTPGQGLQFLFEYFSETQRNKGNFPGRFSGRQFSNSRSEMNVSTLELGDSALYLCASSLLLAGGPEQYFGPGTRLTVT.

The chain combines TRBV24-1 with TRBJ1-5; 9 nucleotides agree with TRBD1. CDR3 length equals 16 residues. Trimming at V came to 6 bases and at J to 6 bases, leaving 11 bases not matched to a gene. Germline CDR1 reads KGHDR; CDR2 reads SFDVKD. The CDR3 region is CATSSMGQGDGQPQHF. CDR3 coding DNA: TGTGCCACCAGTAGTATGGGACAGGGAGACGGTCAGCCCCAGCATTTT.

The chain couples TRBV2 to TRBJ2-7; 7 bases are a match to TRBD2. V gave up 4 bases and J gave up 2 bases; unmatched junction bases: 8. The CDR3 has 15 residues. In germline, CDR1 is SNHLY, CDR2 FYNNEI. CDR3 DNA: TGTGCCAGCAGTGCGGGGGGATACACAGCCTACGAGCAGTACTTC. Residues: CASSAGGYTAYEQYF.

Points on this clonotype: Without the conserved terminal phenylalanine or tryptophan, this CDR3 likely stems from a read error. In DNA form, the CDR3 reads TGCGCCAGCAGCCAAGAGGAGGGTTCCTACTATGGCTACACCCTC. Translation: CASSQEEGSYYGYTL. The genes are TRBV4-3 and TRBJ1-2, with D unresolved. This CDR3 contains 15 residues. Trimming pared 0 bases from V and 3 bases from J, leaving 11 bases between. Germline CDR1 LGHNA, CDR2 YSLEER.

The chain uses TRBV19 and TRBJ2-7; D is ambiguous. This CDR3 has 15 residues. Per germline, CDR1 LNHDA and CDR2 SQIVND (reference sequence). Trimming took 5 bases from V and 5 from J, leaving 19 bases between them. The CDR3 region is CASSPGRIDVHEQYF. CDR3 bases: TGTGCCAGTAGTCCCGGACGGATAGACGTCCACGAGCAGTACTTC.

This clonotype has a handful of counts. This chain joins TRBV19 and TRBJ1-6, with TRBD1 identical over 9 bases. In germline, CDR1 is LNHDA, CDR2 SQIVND (reference sequence). The CDR3 is 15 amino acids. Trimming removed 3 bases from V and 6 bases from J; junction bases left unmatched: 3. In DNA form, the CDR3 reads TGTGCCAGTAGTATCCAGACAGGGGGTAATTCACCCCTCCACTTT. Its translation: CASSIQTGGNSPLHF.

Ten or more counts support this clonotype. This chain uses TRBV14 with TRBJ1-6; 7 positions agree with TRBD1. Germline CDR1 SGHDN, CDR2 FVKESK. The CDR3 extends over 15 amino acids. After removal of 0 bases from V and 7 bases from J, the junction contained 3 bases not matched to a gene. CDR3 region: CASSQDGTANSPLHF. CDR3 nucleotide sequence: TGTGCCAGCAGCCAAGACGGGACAGCAAATTCACCCCTCCACTTT. The variable domain in full, with the rest retrieved from reference TRBV14 and TRBJ1-6, is EAGVTQFPSHSVIEKGQTVTLRCDPISGHDNLYWYRRVMGKEIKFLLHFVKESKQDESGMPNNRFLAERTGGTYSTLKVQPAELEDSGVYFCASSQDGTANSPLHFGNGTRLTVT.

The table lists this clonotype with a few counts. The chain joins TRBV19 to TRBJ1-5, with TRBD1 matching over 7 bases. CDR1 and CDR2 from the germline V gene are LNHDA and SQIVND (reference sequence). With V trimmed by 11 bases and J by 4 bases, 5 bases remained unmatched. The CDR3 length is 12 residues. The CDR3 bases are TGTGCCGGAGGGGGCCTAAATCAGCCCCAGCATTTT. Its translation: CAGGGLNQPQHF.

The chain employs TRBV29-1 and TRBJ1-3; D is uncertain. The CDR3 is 14 amino acids. V was clipped by 5 bases and J by 0 bases, with 11 bases between them. The germline gives CDR1 SQVTM, CDR2 ANQGSEA. CDR3 region: CSVPSGDSGNTIYF. In DNA form, the CDR3 reads TGCAGCGTTCCAAGCGGGGACTCTGGAAACACCATATATTTT.

The chain carries TRBV25-1 and TRBJ2-7, with 7 bases aligning to TRBD1. The trim removed 6 bases at V and 3 bases at J, leaving 11 bases unmatched. The CDR3 consists of 15 residues. CDR1 and CDR2 (germline): MGHDK, SYGVNS. CDR3 in DNA: TGTGCCAGCAGCTTAGTGGGGACAGTTGACTACGAGCAGTACTTC. As protein: CASSLVGTVDYEQYF.

This clonotype was observed at least ten times. J is TRBJ2-6 and V is TRBV19, with D tentatively TRBD2 (6 bases). The germline CDR1 and CDR2 sequences are LNHDA and SQIVND (reference sequence). The CDR3 covers 17 residues. Between the trimmed V and J ends, which lost 11 bases and 0 bases, there was a span of 20 bases. The CDR3 DNA reads TGTGCCTCAAAGGCGGGATCAGCTAGCTCTGGGGCCAACGTCCTGACTTTC. Amino acid sequence: CASKAGSASSGANVLTF.

This clonotype was recorded once. This clone may be a read error of a much larger clone one base away. The chain has TRBV10-2 and TRBJ2-7; 10 nucleotides line up with TRBD2. Germline V CDR1 and CDR2: WSHSY, SAAADI. With V trimmed by 8 bases and J by 4 bases, 11 bases remained unmatched. CDR3 length: 15 residues. CDR3 region: CASGPRTSGEYEQYF. The CDR3 nucleotides read TGCGCCAGCGGCCCACGGACTAGCGGAGAATACGAGCAGTACTTC.